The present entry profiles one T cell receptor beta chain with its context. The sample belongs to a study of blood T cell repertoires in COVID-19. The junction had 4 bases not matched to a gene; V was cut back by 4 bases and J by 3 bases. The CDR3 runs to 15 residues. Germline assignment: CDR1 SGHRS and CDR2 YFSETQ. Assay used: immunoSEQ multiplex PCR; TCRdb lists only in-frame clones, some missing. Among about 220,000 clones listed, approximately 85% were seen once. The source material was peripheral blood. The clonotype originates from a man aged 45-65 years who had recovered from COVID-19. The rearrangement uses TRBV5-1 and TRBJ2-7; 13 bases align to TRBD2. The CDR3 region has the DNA TGCGCCAGCAGCCTGGGACTAGCGGGATACTACGAGCAGTACTTC. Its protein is CASSLGLAGYYEQYF. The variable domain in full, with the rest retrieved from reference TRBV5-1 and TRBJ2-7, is KAGVTQTPRYLIKTRGQQVTLSCSPISGHRSVSWYQQTPGQGLQFLFEYFSETQRNKGNFPGRFSGRQFSNSRSEMNVSTLELGDSALYLCASSLGLAGYYEQYFGPGTRLTVT.